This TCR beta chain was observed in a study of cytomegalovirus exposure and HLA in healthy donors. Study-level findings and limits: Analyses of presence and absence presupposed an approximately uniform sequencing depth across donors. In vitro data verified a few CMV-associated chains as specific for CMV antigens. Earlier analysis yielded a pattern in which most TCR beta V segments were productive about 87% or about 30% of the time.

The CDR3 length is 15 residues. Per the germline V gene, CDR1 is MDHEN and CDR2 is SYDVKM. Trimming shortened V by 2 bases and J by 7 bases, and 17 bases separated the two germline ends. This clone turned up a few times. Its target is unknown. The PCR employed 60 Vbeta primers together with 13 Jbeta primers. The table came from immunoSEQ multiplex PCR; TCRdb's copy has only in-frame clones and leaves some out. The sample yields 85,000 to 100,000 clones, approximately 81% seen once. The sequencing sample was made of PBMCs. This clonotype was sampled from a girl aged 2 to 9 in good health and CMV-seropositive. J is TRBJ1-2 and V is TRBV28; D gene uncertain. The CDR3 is CASSLPSTQITGYTF. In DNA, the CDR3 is TGTGCCAGCAGTTTACCATCGACTCAGATAACTGGCTACACCTTC.